What follows are 10 T cell receptor beta chains derived from one specimen sequenced in a study of graft-versus-host responses after intestinal transplantation. The data were produced by immunoSEQ multiplex PCR, yet TCRdb's version contains in-frame clones alone and is incomplete. The table lists roughly 90,000 clones, 88% of them singletons. Antigens for these TCRs are unknown. Here the sequenced sample was unstimulated CD4+ T cells sorted from spleen or lymph node cells, taken before transplant. These receptors came from a human donor who was the organ donor for an intestinal transplant.

This chain joins TRBV28 and TRBJ2-7; D remains unclear. CDR1 is MDHEN and CDR2 is SYDVKM in the germline V gene. Trimming removed 4 bases from V and 3 bases from J, with 10 bases in between. The CDR3 consists of 13 residues. Written as DNA, the CDR3 is TGTGCCAGCAGTTCCCCCCTTTTCTACGAGCAGTACTTC. Its protein is CASSSPLFYEQYF.

CDR3 amino acids: CASSLPSGSGNIQYF. Written as DNA, the CDR3 is TGTGCCAGCAGCTTACCTAGCGGGAGCGGAAACATTCAGTACTTC. J is TRBJ2-4 and V is TRBV7-2, with TRBD2 matching 10 bases. Germline-derived CDR1 and CDR2 are SGHTA and FQGNSA. CDR3 size: 15 residues. J was trimmed by 6 bases and V by 2 bases; bases with no gene match: 4.

This clone was detected a few times. V usage is TRBV5-6 and J usage is TRBJ2-7; TRBD1 is a possible D gene (6 bases). Germline lookup yields CDR1 SGHDT and CDR2 YYEEEE. Trimming stripped 0 bases from V and 6 bases from J, with 7 bases between. This CDR3 contains 12 residues. DNA of the CDR3: TGTGCCAGCAGCTTGGACAGGGCCGAGCAGTACTTC. Encoded protein: CASSLDRAEQYF. Using reference TRBV5-6 and TRBJ2-7 for the parts outside the CDR3, the full variable domain is DAGVTQSPTHLIKTRGQQVTLRCSPKSGHDTVSWYQQALGQGPQFIFQYYEEEERQRGNFPDRFSGHQFPNYSSELNVNALLLGDSALYLCASSLDRAEQYFGPGTRLTVT.

This clone occurred a few times. The chain has TRBV6-5 and TRBJ1-2; D is undetermined. Trimming took 4 bases from V and 5 from J, leaving 14 bases between them. The CDR3 spans 14 residues. Germline V gene data show CDR1 as MNHEY and CDR2 as SVGAGI. CDR3 DNA sequence: TGTGCCAGCAGTTTGTCGGTACCCCCGTATGGCTACACCTTC. Its translation: CASSLSVPPYGYTF.

The chain is built from TRBV5-1 and TRBJ2-7, with 7 nucleotides matching TRBD1. Germline lookup yields CDR1 SGHRS and CDR2 YFSETQ. V lost 8 bases, J lost 0 bases, and 8 bases stayed unmatched. CDR3 length: 14 residues. CDR3 loop: CARGPGQSSYEQYF. The CDR3 DNA reads TGCGCCAGGGGACCGGGACAGAGCTCCTACGAGCAGTACTTC.

This chain connects TRBV6-1 to TRBJ2-7; D is perhaps TRBD2 (6 bases). Trimming left V 5 bases short and J 6 bases short, with 14 bases between. Germline values: CDR1 MNHNS, CDR2 SASEGT. This CDR3 is built from 13 residues. In DNA form, the CDR3 reads TGTGCCAGCAGTCGAAAGGCGGGGTCCGAGCAGTACTTC. Translating it yields CASSRKAGSEQYF.

This clone was recorded once. The V call is TRBV5-1, the J call TRBJ2-5; 9 nucleotides match TRBD2. The germline CDR1 and CDR2 sequences are SGHRS and YFSETQ. V lost 2 bases to trimming and J lost 4 bases; unmatched junction nucleotides: 12. The CDR3 has 17 residues. The chain's CDR3 is CASSFGGGAWPSETQYF. The CDR3 DNA reads as TGCGCCAGCAGCTTCGGCGGGGGGGCCTGGCCGTCAGAGACCCAGTACTTC.

The chain is built from TRBV6-5 and TRBJ2-5; weak D call: TRBD2 (6 bases). Trimming removed 2 bases at V and 5 bases at J, with 9 bases between. The CDR3 contains 13 residues. Germline CDR1 reads MNHEY; CDR2 reads SVGAGI. The CDR3 sequence: CASSYPGVETQYF. The CDR3 nucleotides are TGTGCCAGCAGTTACCCGGGAGTGGAGACCCAGTACTTC.

The chain combines TRBV7-9 with TRBJ2-5, with D uncertain. This CDR3 has 14 amino acids. Trimming took off 6 bases at V and 1 base at J, with 12 bases between the two ends. Germline V gene sequence: CDR1 SEHNR, CDR2 FQNEAQ (reference sequence). The CDR3 protein is CASSSQIIQETQYF. CDR3 coding DNA: TGTGCCAGCAGTTCACAGATAATCCAAGAGACCCAGTACTTC.

The chain links TRBV5-8 to TRBJ1-5; D is unclear. Germline values: CDR1 SGHTS, CDR2 YDEGEE. V was clipped by 1 base and J by 12 bases, with 17 bases between them. The CDR3 consists of 14 residues. The CDR3 nucleotides are TGTGCCAGCAGCTTGTTAGGTCCGGGTTGGCTCCAGCATTTT. Translation gives CASSLLGPGWLQHF. The entire variable domain, with the rest obtained from reference TRBV5-8 and TRBJ1-5, is as follows: EAGVTQSPTHLIKTRGQQATLRCSPISGHTSVYWYQQALGLGLQFLLWYDEGEERNRGNFPPRFSGRQFPNYSSELNVNALELEDSALYLCASSLLGPGWLQHFGDGTRLSIL.